These 10 T cell receptor beta chains were all obtained from the same sample, sequenced in a study of tumor-infiltrating lymphocytes in primary liver carcinoma. TCR beta cDNA came from about 450 ng total RNA, primed with a constant-region primer. Investigators got TCR beta libraries out of three nested multiplex PCR rounds, done with slightly modified ARM-PCR. The study ran its first two PCR rounds for roughly 10 cycles each, using TRBV1-TRBV30 forward primers and a C-beta reverse primer. MiXCR, applied by TCRdb to the multiplex PCR reads, yields one record per CDR3 protein. The sample has some 200,000 distinct CDR3 sequences, about 65% seen once. Unsorted whole blood served as the source of blood RNA, and germline DNA was extracted as well. Sequencing input: peripheral blood. Receptors were obtained from a woman aged 60-75 years with primary liver carcinoma and hepatitis B virus infection.

The chain links TRBV28 to TRBJ2-7; TRBD1 or TRBD2 may be the D gene (5 bases each). CDR1 and CDR2 from the germline V gene are MDHEN and SYDVKM. V lost 6 bases and J lost 2, with 14 bases in between. The length of the CDR3 is 14 residues. CDR3 protein: CASRRYGATYEQYF. For the CDR3, the DNA is TGTGCCAGCAGACGATACGGGGCAACCTACGAGCAGTACTTC.

Points on this clonotype: A read error is possible here, since a much larger clone lies one base away. The chain combines TRBV6-5 with TRBJ2-7; D is uncertain. CDR3 length equals 14 residues. The germline V gene encodes CDR1 MNHEY and CDR2 SVGAGI. The V and J ends lost 2 bases and 3 bases respectively, with 11 bases between them. CDR3 coding DNA: TGTGCCAGCAGTTACGGAGCAGAAGTCTACGAGCAGTACTTC. This sequence encodes CASSYGAEVYEQYF.

Ten or more counts support this clonotype. This rearrangement joins TRBV6-5 to TRBJ2-3, with TRBD2 matching over 9 bases. Germline V gives CDR1 MNHEY, CDR2 SVGAGI. J gave up 2 bases and V 6 bases, and 6 bases lay outside the gene matches. The CDR3 totals 15 residues. Written as DNA, the CDR3 is TGTGCCAGCAGCTCTTTAGCGGGAGTCACAGATACGCAGTATTTT. Amino acid sequence: CASSSLAGVTDTQYF.

In its sample, this clonotype was seen a few times. An end of the junction differs from the germline gene, which may be a read error. The chain uses TRBV11-3 and TRBJ2-1; perhaps TRBD2 as D (6 bases). The CDR3 spans 14 residues. The V gene's germline CDR1 is SGHNT and CDR2 YENEEA. The CDR3 DNA is TGTCCCAGCAGCTCTAGCGTGAGGGCCGCGGAGCAGTTCTTC. Its protein product is CPSSSSVRAAEQFF.

This clonotype was counted only a few times. A single base separates this from a much larger clone, so it may be a read error. V is TRBV12-3 or TRBV12-4 and J is TRBJ2-5; D possibly corresponds to TRBD2 (6 bases). This CDR3 has 15 residues. V dropped 7 bases and J dropped 5 bases, with 20 bases sitting between them. The CDR3 loop reads CASTEGMGRAETQYF. CDR3 coding DNA: TGTGCCAGCACGGAGGGGATGGGCAGGGCTGAGACCCAGTACTTC.

About this clonotype: The junction departs from germline at one end; a sequencing error may be responsible. The chain employs TRBV29-1 and TRBJ2-1; D is ambiguous. The germline V gene encodes CDR1 SQVTM and CDR2 ANQGSEA. CDR3 length equals 14 residues. CDR3 nucleotide sequence: TGCAGCGTTGGTTCAGAGAACAGCTACAATGAGCAGCTCTTT. It codes for CSVGSENSYNEQLF.

Comment on this clonotype: This could be a read error, since a much larger clone is one nucleotide away. CDR3 bases: TGTACCAGCAGCCAAGCGGGGTTACTCGAGCAGTACTTC. This encodes CTSSQAGLLEQYF. The gene calls are TRBV14 and TRBJ2-7; 7 nucleotides line up with TRBD2. From germline, CDR1 is SGHDN and CDR2 FVKESK. CDR3 length equals 13 residues. Variable domain in full (rest from reference TRBV14 and TRBJ2-7): EAGVTQFPSHSVIEKGQTVTLRCDPISGHDNLYWYRRVMGKEIKFLLHFVKESKQDESGMPNNRFLAERTGGTYSTLKVQPAELEDSGVYFCTSSQAGLLEQYFGPGTRLTVT.

This clonotype was found a few times. The genes are TRBV28 and TRBJ1-5, with TRBD1 matching over 7 bases. The germline V gene has CDR1 MDHEN and CDR2 SYDVKM. The CDR3 length is 14 residues. V dropped 6 bases and J dropped 6; count of bases not matched to a gene: 8. The CDR3 here is CASSHDRASQPQHF. Here the CDR3 DNA reads TGTGCCAGCAGCCATGACAGGGCGTCTCAGCCCCAGCATTTT.

With respect to this clonotype: This may arise from a read error, as a much more abundant clone is one base away. The V gene is TRBV10-2, the J gene TRBJ2-5, with TRBD2 matching over 7 bases. CDR3 length: 13 residues. Germline CDR1 is WSHSY and CDR2 is SAAADI. Germline trimming cut 1 base from V and 8 bases from J; bases unmatched to any gene: 4. This CDR3 is CASSEFGGDTQYF. CDR3 in DNA: TGCGCCAGCAGTGAGTTTGGGGGGGATACCCAGTACTTC.

Comments on this clonotype: The junction does not match germline at one end; this may be a read error. V and J are TRBV11-2 and TRBJ1-3; TRBD1 aligns across 8 bases. The CDR3 consists of 13 residues. Germline V gene lookup returns CDR1 SGHAT and CDR2 FQNNGV. CDR3 coding DNA: TGTGCCAGTAGAAGGACAGGGTTGAACACCACATATTTT. Residues: CASRRTGLNTTYF.